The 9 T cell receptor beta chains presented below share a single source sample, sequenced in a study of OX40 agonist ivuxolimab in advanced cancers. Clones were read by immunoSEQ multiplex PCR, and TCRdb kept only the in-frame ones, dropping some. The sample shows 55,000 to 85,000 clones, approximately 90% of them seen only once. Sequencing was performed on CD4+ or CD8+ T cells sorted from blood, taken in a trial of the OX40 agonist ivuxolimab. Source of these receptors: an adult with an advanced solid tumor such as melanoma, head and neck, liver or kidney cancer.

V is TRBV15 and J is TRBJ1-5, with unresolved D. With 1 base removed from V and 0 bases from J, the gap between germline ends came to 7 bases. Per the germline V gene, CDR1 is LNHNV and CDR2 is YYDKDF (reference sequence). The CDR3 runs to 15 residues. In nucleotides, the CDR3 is TGTGCCACCAGCAGAGGCGTCTATAGCAATCAGCCCCAGCATTTT. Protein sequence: CATSRGVYSNQPQHF.

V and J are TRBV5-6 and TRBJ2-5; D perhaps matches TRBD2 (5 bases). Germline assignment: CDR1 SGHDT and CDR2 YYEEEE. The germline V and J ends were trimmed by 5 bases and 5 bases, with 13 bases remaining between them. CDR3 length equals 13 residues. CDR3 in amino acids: CASRGSPGETQYF. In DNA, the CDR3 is TGTGCCAGCAGAGGGTCCCCGGGGGAGACCCAGTACTTC.

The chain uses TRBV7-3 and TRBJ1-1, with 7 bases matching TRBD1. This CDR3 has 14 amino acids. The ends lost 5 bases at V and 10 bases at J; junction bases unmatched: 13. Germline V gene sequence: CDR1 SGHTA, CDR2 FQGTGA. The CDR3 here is CASSPGTAPSGAFF. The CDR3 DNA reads TGTGCCAGCAGCCCCGGGACAGCCCCCAGCGGAGCTTTCTTT.

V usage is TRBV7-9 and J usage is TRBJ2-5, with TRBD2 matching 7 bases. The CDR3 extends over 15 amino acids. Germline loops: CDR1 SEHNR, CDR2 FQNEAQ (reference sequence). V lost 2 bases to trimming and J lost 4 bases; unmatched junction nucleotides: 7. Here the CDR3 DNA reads TGTGCCAGCAGCTTACCACGGGCTAGCGGAGAGACCCAGTACTTC. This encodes CASSLPRASGETQYF.

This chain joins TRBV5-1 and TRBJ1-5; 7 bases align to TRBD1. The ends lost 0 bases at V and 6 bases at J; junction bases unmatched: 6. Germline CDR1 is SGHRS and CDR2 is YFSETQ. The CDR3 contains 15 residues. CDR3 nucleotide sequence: TGCGCCAGCAGCTTGGAGGCAGGGGGTGCTCAGCCCCAGCATTTT. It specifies CASSLEAGGAQPQHF.

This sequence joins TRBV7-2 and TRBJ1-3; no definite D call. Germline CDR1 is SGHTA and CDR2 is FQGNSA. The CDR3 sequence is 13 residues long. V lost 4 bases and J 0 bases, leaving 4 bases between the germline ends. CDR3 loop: CASSYSSGNTIYF. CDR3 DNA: TGTGCCAGCAGCTACAGCTCTGGAAACACCATATATTTT.

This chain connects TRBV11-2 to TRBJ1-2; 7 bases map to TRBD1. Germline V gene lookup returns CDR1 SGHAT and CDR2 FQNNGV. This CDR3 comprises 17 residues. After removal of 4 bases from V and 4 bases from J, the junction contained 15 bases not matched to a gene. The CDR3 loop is CASSSLWGQQNVYGYTF. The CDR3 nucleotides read TGTGCCAGCAGCTCGCTTTGGGGACAGCAAAATGTCTATGGCTACACCTTC.

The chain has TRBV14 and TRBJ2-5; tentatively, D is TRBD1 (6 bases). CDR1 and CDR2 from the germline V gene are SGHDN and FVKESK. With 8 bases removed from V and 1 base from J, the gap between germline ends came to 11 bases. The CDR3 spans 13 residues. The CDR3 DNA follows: TGTGCCAGCTCTGGACAGCTCCAAGAGACCCAGTACTTC. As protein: CASSGQLQETQYF.

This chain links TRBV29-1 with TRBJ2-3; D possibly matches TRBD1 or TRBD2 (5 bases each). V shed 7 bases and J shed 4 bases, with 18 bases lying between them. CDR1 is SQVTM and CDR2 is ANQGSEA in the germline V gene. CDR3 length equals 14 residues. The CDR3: CSASKGGGADTQYF. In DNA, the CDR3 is TGCAGCGCCAGTAAGGGTGGGGGTGCAGATACGCAGTATTTT.